This TCR beta chain was recorded in a study of cytomegalovirus exposure and HLA in healthy donors. Study-wide findings and caveats: Specificity for CMV antigens was confirmed in vitro for a few of the CMV-associated chains. Using the classifier, cytomegalovirus status was reportedly diagnosed with high specificity and sensitivity. The listing of roughly 160 TCR beta chains classed them as cytomegalovirus-associated.

The donors were members of the approximately 110-subject validation cohort (separate from the approximately 670-subject first cohort). Measured with immunoSEQ multiplex PCR; TCRdb has only the in-frame clones, and not every one. The sample records under 200,000 clones, roughly nine tenths being singletons. About this clone itself: Its antigen is still unknown.

This clonotype was sampled from a woman aged 25 to 39 in good health and CMV-seronegative. Sequencing was done on a sample of PBMCs.

CDR3 sequence: CASSQGERGRGYNEQFF. CDR3 sequence (DNA): TGTGCCAGCAGCCAGGGGGAACGGGGGCGCGGATACAATGAGCAGTTCTTC. This sequence joins TRBV13 and TRBJ2-1, with D possibly matching TRBD1 (7 bases). Germline values: CDR1 PRHDT, CDR2 FYEKMQ (reference sequence). The germline V and J ends were trimmed by 5 bases and 4 bases, with 21 bases remaining between them. CDR3 size: 17 residues.